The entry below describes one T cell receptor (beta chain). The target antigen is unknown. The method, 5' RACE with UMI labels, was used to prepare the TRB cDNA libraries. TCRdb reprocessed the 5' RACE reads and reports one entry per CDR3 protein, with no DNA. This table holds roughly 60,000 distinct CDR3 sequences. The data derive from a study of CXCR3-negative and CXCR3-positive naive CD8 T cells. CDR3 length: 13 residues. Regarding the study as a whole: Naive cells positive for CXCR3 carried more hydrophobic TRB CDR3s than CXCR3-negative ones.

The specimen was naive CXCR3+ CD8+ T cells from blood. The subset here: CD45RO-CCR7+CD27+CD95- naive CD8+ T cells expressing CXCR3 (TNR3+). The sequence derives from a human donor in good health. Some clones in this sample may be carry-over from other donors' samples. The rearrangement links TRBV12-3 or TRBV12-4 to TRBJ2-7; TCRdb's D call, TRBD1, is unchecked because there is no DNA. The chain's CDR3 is CASRWGQLSEQYF.